The rows below give T cell receptor beta chains drawn from one sample of a study of T cell changes during pregnancy in multiple sclerosis. Clones were sequenced by immunoSEQ multiplex PCR, and TCRdb holds only the in-frame ones, with some missing. The repertoire holds some 100,000 clones, with 90% to 95% as singletons. The sequences come from peripheral blood, collected before pregnancy. Receptor source: a female donor with multiple sclerosis, enrolled in a pregnancy study. Both conserved end residues are part of each CDR3. A D gene is named only where the DNA matches it firmly. Where a row states a size, it is once, few, many or the class of an expanded clone; other rows omit it.

v_call: TRBV6-1
clone_size: -
j_call: TRBJ1-3
d_call: -
cdr3_aa: CASSEAPPAGGNTIYF
cdr3_nt: TGTGCCAGCAGTGAGGCCCCCCCCGCTGGTGGAAACACCATATATTTT

v_call: TRBV5-1
clone_size: -
j_call: TRBJ2-7
d_call: -
cdr3_aa: CASRLSRTSPYEQYF
cdr3_nt: TGCGCCAGCAGATTATCGAGGACATCACCCTACGAGCAGTACTTC

v_call: TRBV7-9
clone_size: once
j_call: TRBJ2-3
d_call: TRBD1
cdr3_aa: CASSPQSGDRGQFTDTQYF
cdr3_nt: TGTGCCAGCAGCCCCCAATCAGGCGACAGGGGGCAGTTCACAGATACGCAGTATTTT

v_call: TRBV19
clone_size: -
j_call: TRBJ2-2
d_call: TRBD2
cdr3_aa: CASMVGGRTGELFF
cdr3_nt: TGTGCCAGTATGGTGGGAGGGCGCACCGGGGAGCTGTTTTTT

v_call: TRBV6-7
clone_size: -
j_call: TRBJ1-3
d_call: -
cdr3_aa: CASSTDDSYKQGNTIYF
cdr3_nt: TGTGCCAGCAGTACCGACGACAGCTACAAGCAGGGAAACACCATATATTTT

v_call: TRBV19
clone_size: -
j_call: TRBJ2-1
d_call: TRBD2
cdr3_aa: CASMPGLAGGYEQFF
cdr3_nt: TGTGCCAGTATGCCGGGACTAGCGGGAGGCTATGAGCAGTTCTTC

v_call: TRBV7-6
clone_size: -
j_call: TRBJ1-2
d_call: -
cdr3_aa: CASSLASVLAF
cdr3_nt: TGTGCCAGCAGCTTAGCGTCAGTGTTGGCCTTC

v_call: TRBV11-2
clone_size: -
j_call: TRBJ1-2
d_call: -
cdr3_aa: CASSRGYGYTF
cdr3_nt: TGTGCCAGCAGCCGCGGGTATGGCTACACCTTC

v_call: TRBV5-4
clone_size: -
j_call: TRBJ2-5
d_call: TRBD2
cdr3_aa: CASSPRREGPETQYF
cdr3_nt: TGTGCCAGCAGTCCCCGACGGGAGGGCCCAGAGACCCAGTACTTC

v_call: TRBV10-1
clone_size: -
j_call: TRBJ1-2
d_call: TRBD1
cdr3_aa: CASSEGTGTPYGYTF
cdr3_nt: TGCGCCAGCAGTGAGGGGACAGGGACTCCCTATGGCTACACCTTC

v_call: TRBV5-4
clone_size: -
j_call: TRBJ2-7
d_call: -
cdr3_aa: CASSFGMTYEQYF
cdr3_nt: TGTGCCAGCAGCTTCGGGATGACCTACGAGCAGTACTTC

v_call: TRBV5-1
clone_size: -
j_call: TRBJ2-7
d_call: TRBD2
cdr3_aa: CASSLGLAAFYEQYF
cdr3_nt: TGCGCCAGCAGCTTGGGACTAGCGGCCTTTTACGAGCAGTACTTC

v_call: TRBV7-9
clone_size: -
j_call: TRBJ2-2
d_call: -
cdr3_aa: CASSPPPGLTGELFF
cdr3_nt: TGTGCCAGCAGCCCCCCCCCAGGACTTACCGGGGAGCTGTTTTTT

v_call: TRBV28
clone_size: -
j_call: TRBJ1-2
d_call: TRBD1
cdr3_aa: CASRLTGGHDYGYTF
cdr3_nt: TGTGCCAGCAGGCTAACAGGGGGTCACGACTATGGCTACACCTTC

v_call: TRBV7-8
clone_size: -
j_call: TRBJ2-5
d_call: -
cdr3_aa: CATDGTLQETQYF
cdr3_nt: TGTGCCACCGATGGGACACTACAAGAGACCCAGTACTTC

v_call: TRBV28
clone_size: -
j_call: TRBJ2-5
d_call: -
cdr3_aa: CASSQTAPPETQYF
cdr3_nt: TGTGCCAGCAGCCAGACAGCCCCCCCAGAGACCCAGTACTTC

v_call: TRBV7-8
clone_size: -
j_call: TRBJ1-1
d_call: -
cdr3_aa: CASSPSHMNTEAFF
cdr3_nt: TGTGCCAGCAGCCCCTCCCACATGAACACTGAAGCTTTCTTT

v_call: TRBV5-1
clone_size: once
j_call: TRBJ2-1
d_call: TRBD2
cdr3_aa: CASSLKTSGTRDEQFF
cdr3_nt: TGCGCCAGCAGCCTGAAGACTAGCGGTACGAGGGATGAGCAGTTCTTC

v_call: TRBV19
clone_size: -
j_call: TRBJ2-2
d_call: -
cdr3_aa: CASSQNTGELFF
cdr3_nt: TGTGCCAGTAGCCAAAACACCGGGGAGCTGTTTTTT

v_call: TRBV18
clone_size: -
j_call: TRBJ2-2
d_call: TRBD1
cdr3_aa: CASSRDRAGELFF
cdr3_nt: TGTGCCAGCTCACGAGACAGGGCCGGGGAGCTGTTTTTT

v_call: TRBV28
clone_size: -
j_call: TRBJ2-7
d_call: TRBD2
cdr3_aa: CASGEGTQYEQYF
cdr3_nt: TGTGCCAGCGGGGAGGGTACGCAATACGAGCAGTACTTC

v_call: TRBV28
clone_size: -
j_call: TRBJ2-7
d_call: -
cdr3_aa: CASTPDGDYEQYF
cdr3_nt: TGTGCCAGCACCCCCGACGGGGACTACGAGCAGTACTTC

v_call: TRBV5-4
clone_size: -
j_call: TRBJ1-1
d_call: TRBD1
cdr3_aa: CASSSFRGLMNTEAFF
cdr3_nt: TGTGCCAGCAGCTCATTCAGGGGGCTCATGAACACTGAAGCTTTCTTT

v_call: TRBV27
clone_size: -
j_call: TRBJ2-3
d_call: -
cdr3_aa: CASSPISTAIGGDTQYF
cdr3_nt: TGTGCCAGCAGTCCTATATCGACCGCTATCGGCGGAGATACGCAGTATTTT

v_call: TRBV6-5
clone_size: -
j_call: TRBJ1-5
d_call: -
cdr3_aa: CASRPYPREGQPQHF
cdr3_nt: TGTGCCAGCAGGCCCTACCCCAGGGAGGGTCAGCCCCAGCATTTT

v_call: TRBV4-2
clone_size: -
j_call: TRBJ2-7
d_call: -
cdr3_aa: CASSQEGRSTYEQYF
cdr3_nt: TGTGCCAGCAGCCAAGAGGGGCGGAGTACCTACGAGCAGTACTTC

v_call: TRBV30
clone_size: -
j_call: TRBJ2-3
d_call: -
cdr3_aa: CAWSISSFTDTQYF
cdr3_nt: TGTGCCTGGAGTATCAGTAGCTTCACAGATACGCAGTATTTT

v_call: TRBV9
clone_size: -
j_call: TRBJ1-1
d_call: TRBD1
cdr3_aa: CASSAGQGRTEAFF
cdr3_nt: TGTGCCAGCAGCGCGGGACAGGGAAGGACTGAAGCTTTCTTT

v_call: TRBV4-2
clone_size: -
j_call: TRBJ2-7
d_call: TRBD2
cdr3_aa: CASSQDTRGGEQYF
cdr3_nt: TGTGCCAGCAGCCAAGATACCCGGGGAGGGGAGCAGTACTTC

v_call: TRBV6-5
clone_size: -
j_call: TRBJ2-7
d_call: -
cdr3_aa: CASSYSFLGGYEQYF
cdr3_nt: TGTGCCAGCAGTTACTCATTCCTAGGAGGCTACGAGCAGTACTTC

v_call: TRBV19
clone_size: -
j_call: TRBJ2-7
d_call: TRBD2
cdr3_aa: CASSAAGGYEQYF
cdr3_nt: TGTGCCAGTAGTGCAGCGGGAGGCTACGAGCAGTACTTC

v_call: TRBV7-6
clone_size: -
j_call: TRBJ2-2
d_call: -
cdr3_aa: CASSFGPVNTGELFF
cdr3_nt: TGTGCCAGCAGCTTCGGTCCGGTGAACACCGGGGAGCTGTTTTTT

v_call: TRBV14
clone_size: -
j_call: TRBJ2-1
d_call: TRBD1
cdr3_aa: CASSQDRDRGDNEQFF
cdr3_nt: TGTGCCAGCAGCCAAGACCGGGACAGGGGTGACAATGAGCAGTTCTTC

v_call: TRBV2
clone_size: -
j_call: TRBJ2-7
d_call: TRBD1
cdr3_aa: CASSFGAAGGYEQYF
cdr3_nt: TGTGCCAGCAGTTTTGGGGCGGCAGGGGGCTACGAGCAGTACTTC

v_call: TRBV5-1
clone_size: -
j_call: TRBJ1-1
d_call: -
cdr3_aa: CASSLAPSGRTYTEAFF
cdr3_nt: TGCGCCAGCAGCTTGGCCCCGTCAGGGAGGACGTACACTGAAGCTTTCTTT

v_call: TRBV5-1
clone_size: -
j_call: TRBJ2-2
d_call: -
cdr3_aa: CATSSTGELFF
cdr3_nt: TGCGCCACCTCTAGCACCGGGGAGCTGTTTTTT

v_call: TRBV19
clone_size: -
j_call: TRBJ2-5
d_call: TRBD2
cdr3_aa: CASSIMGLAGGKETQYF
cdr3_nt: TGTGCCAGTAGTATTATGGGTCTAGCGGGAGGCAAAGAGACCCAGTACTTC

v_call: TRBV15
clone_size: -
j_call: TRBJ2-7
d_call: TRBD2
cdr3_aa: CATSPSGGSSYEQYF
cdr3_nt: TGTGCCACCAGCCCATCGGGGGGTAGCTCCTACGAGCAGTACTTC

v_call: TRBV9
clone_size: -
j_call: TRBJ1-1
d_call: -
cdr3_aa: CASSVGTAEAFF
cdr3_nt: TGTGCCAGCAGCGTAGGGACAGCTGAAGCTTTCTTT

v_call: TRBV10-2
clone_size: -
j_call: TRBJ2-7
d_call: -
cdr3_aa: CASTGQYEQYF
cdr3_nt: TGCGCCAGCACTGGACAGTACGAGCAGTACTTC

v_call: TRBV27
clone_size: -
j_call: TRBJ1-2
d_call: -
cdr3_aa: CASSSGGAGGYGYTF
cdr3_nt: TGTGCCAGCAGTTCGGGGGGCGCGGGGGGCTATGGCTACACCTTC

v_call: TRBV28
clone_size: -
j_call: TRBJ2-7
d_call: TRBD1
cdr3_aa: CASSQGQTRSSYEQYF
cdr3_nt: TGTGCCAGCAGTCAGGGACAGACTCGGAGCTCCTACGAGCAGTACTTC

v_call: TRBV27
clone_size: -
j_call: TRBJ2-5
d_call: TRBD1
cdr3_aa: CASSLAGQGGGRETQYF
cdr3_nt: TGTGCCAGCAGTTTGGCCGGACAGGGTGGGGGGCGAGAGACCCAGTACTTC

v_call: TRBV5-1
clone_size: -
j_call: TRBJ2-7
d_call: -
cdr3_aa: CASSLYGGTYEQYF
cdr3_nt: TGCGCCAGCAGCTTGTACGGGGGTACCTACGAGCAGTACTTC

v_call: TRBV6-1
clone_size: -
j_call: TRBJ2-6
d_call: TRBD1
cdr3_aa: CASRGQGPGANVLTF
cdr3_nt: TGTGCCAGCAGGGGACAGGGGCCCGGGGCCAACGTCCTGACTTTC

v_call: TRBV19
clone_size: -
j_call: TRBJ2-7
d_call: TRBD2
cdr3_aa: CASSLGGIGSYEQYF
cdr3_nt: TGTGCCAGTAGTCTGGGAGGGATCGGTTCCTACGAGCAGTACTTC

v_call: TRBV5-4
clone_size: -
j_call: TRBJ1-3
d_call: -
cdr3_aa: CASSLGTGKIAGNTIYF
cdr3_nt: TGTGCCAGCAGCTTGGGAACAGGGAAGATAGCTGGAAACACCATATATTTT

v_call: TRBV29-1
clone_size: -
j_call: TRBJ2-2
d_call: -
cdr3_aa: CSVEEAQTGELFF
cdr3_nt: TGCAGCGTTGAAGAGGCCCAGACCGGGGAGCTGTTTTTT